The 24 T cell receptor beta chains given below trace back to one sample, sequenced in a study of healthy donors' naive CD4 and CD8 T cells. A linear amplification protocol produced the TCR libraries from approximately 460 ng of total RNA. MiXCR was run by TCRdb on the reads, yielding one entry per CDR3 protein. The sample includes around 200,000 distinct CDR3 sequences, over 60% of them seen just once. The sequenced sample was naive CD4+ and CD8+ T cells sorted from blood, pooled from several donors. The receptors were gathered from a pool of human donors in good health; the sample pools cells from several healthy donors.

The chain links TRBV29-1 to TRBJ1-3, with unresolved D. Germline loops: CDR1 SQVTM, CDR2 ANQGSEA. The CDR3 is 13 residues long. With 2 bases removed from V and 1 base from J, the gap between germline ends came to 6 bases. CDR3: CSVEFGSGNTIYF. The CDR3 nucleotides read TGCAGCGTTGAATTCGGATCTGGAAACACCATATATTTT.

This clonotype was seen once. The rearrangement links TRBV20-1 to TRBJ1-1; D might be TRBD1 (6 bases). Trimming took 5 bases from V and 5 from J, leaving 24 bases between them. CDR3 size: 16 residues. Germline V lookup: CDR1 DFQATT, CDR2 SNEGSKA (reference sequence). CDR3 sequence reads: CSAPGRGGGGRTEAFF. The DNA of the CDR3 is TGCAGTGCTCCCGGCCGAGGGGGAGGAGGAAGGACTGAAGCTTTCTTT.

The genes are TRBV19 and TRBJ1-3, with D hard to call. This CDR3 spans 14 amino acids. Trimming shortened V by 6 bases and J by 4 bases, and 13 bases separated the two germline ends. Germline CDR1 reads LNHDA; CDR2 reads SQIVND (reference sequence). CDR3 bases: TGTGCCAGTAGGGAATCCCGTTCCGGAAACACCATATATTTT. Protein sequence: CASRESRSGNTIYF.

The J gene is TRBJ1-5, the V gene TRBV20-1; 9 bases fit TRBD1. Germline CDR1 and CDR2: DFQATT and SNEGSKA (reference sequence). Unmatched junction bases numbered 9, after V lost 3 bases and J lost 3 bases. The CDR3 sequence is 16 residues long. CDR3 DNA: TGCAGTGCTAGGAACCGGGACAGGGAGTTCAATCAGCCCCAGCATTTT. This gives the protein CSARNRDREFNQPQHF.

The chain employs TRBV29-1 and TRBJ2-1; 10 nucleotides agree with TRBD2. This CDR3 is built from 13 residues. Germline V gives CDR1 SQVTM, CDR2 ANQGSEA. CDR3 bases: TGCATTGCCGGGACTAGCGTCTCCAATGAGCAGTTCTTC. It encodes CIAGTSVSNEQFF.

This chain uses TRBV6-2 or TRBV6-3 with TRBJ1-1; unclear D gene. Germline lookup yields CDR1 MNHEY and CDR2 SVGEGT. V gave up 7 bases and J gave up 3 bases, with 15 bases separating them. The CDR3 spans 14 residues. The CDR3, as DNA: TGTGCCAGCAATCTATGGGTATCGGACACTGAAGCTTTCTTT. It translates to CASNLWVSDTEAFF.

This clonotype occurred once. The chain combines TRBV19 with TRBJ2-7; 8 bases line up with TRBD1. With V trimmed by 9 bases and J by 7 bases, 14 bases remained unmatched. The CDR3 extends over 14 amino acids. Germline-derived CDR1 and CDR2 are LNHDA and SQIVND (reference sequence). CDR3 in DNA: TGTGCCAGCAGCCAATGGACAGGGATTTATGAGCAGTACTTC. This gives the protein CASSQWTGIYEQYF.

The chain joins TRBV29-1 to TRBJ1-1; no definite D call. Per the germline V gene, CDR1 is SQVTM and CDR2 is ANQGSEA. This CDR3 comprises 12 residues. The ends were cut back, 4 bases at V and 3 bases at J, with 9 bases in the middle. The CDR3: CSVGGGDTEAFF. CDR3 DNA: TGCAGCGTTGGCGGTGGGGACACTGAAGCTTTCTTT.

This chain joins TRBV5-4 and TRBJ2-1; no reliable D call. Germline V CDR1 and CDR2: SGHNT, YYREEE (reference sequence). The CDR3 is made up of 13 amino acids. Trimming removed 4 bases from V and 8 bases from J, with 13 bases in between. CDR3 nucleotide sequence: TGTGCCAGCAGCCTTACCCTCGGGCATGAGCAGTTCTTC. Translation: CASSLTLGHEQFF.

V and J are TRBV27 and TRBJ1-2, with 8 bases fitting TRBD1. Germline CDR1 and CDR2: MNHEY and SMNVEV (reference sequence). V gave up 5 bases and J gave up 7 bases; unmatched junction bases: 0. The CDR3 covers 11 residues. CDR3 bases: TGTGCCAGCAGTCAGGGGGCTGGCTACACCTTC. Translation: CASSQGAGYTF.

V is TRBV29-1 and J is TRBJ1-3, with a tentative D call TRBD1 (6 bases). The CDR3 is 14 amino acids. Trimming cost V 7 bases and J 4 bases, with 17 bases left between them. Germline V lookup: CDR1 SQVTM, CDR2 ANQGSEA. The CDR3 DNA sequence: TGCAGCGCCCAGCCGGGGGGCGCCGGAAACACCATATATTTT. It encodes CSAQPGGAGNTIYF.

V gene TRBV30 combines with J gene TRBJ2-7; tentative D call: TRBD2 (6 bases). The CDR3 runs 15 residues. Between the trimmed V and J ends, which lost 0 bases and 7 bases, there was a span of 19 bases. In germline, CDR1 is GTSNPN, CDR2 SVGIG (reference sequence). The CDR3 bases are TGTGCCTGGAGTGTACTGGGGACTCCCTTGGGAGAGCAGTACTTC. Translating gives CAWSVLGTPLGEQYF.

The genes are TRBV5-4 and TRBJ2-1; D remains unclear. CDR3 size: 12 residues. V was shortened by 0 bases and J by 8 bases, with 6 bases between the two germline ends. From germline, CDR1 is SGHNT and CDR2 YYREEE (reference sequence). The CDR3 DNA reads as TGTGCCAGCAGCTTGGACAGCGATGAGCAGTTCTTC. It is translated as CASSLDSDEQFF.

The chain recombines TRBV6-6 with TRBJ2-7; 7 nucleotides align to TRBD1. The V gene end was trimmed by 3 bases and the J gene end by 0 bases; junction bases not matched to a gene: 8. The CDR3 runs to 16 residues. The germline V gene encodes CDR1 MNHNY and CDR2 SVGAGI (reference sequence). CDR3 residues: CASSYSDRTSSYEQYF. In nucleotides, the CDR3 is TGTGCCAGCAGTTATTCGGACAGGACCAGCTCCTACGAGCAGTACTTC.

This chain connects TRBV15 to TRBJ2-2; the D gene is possibly TRBD2 (6 bases). V gave up 0 bases and J gave up 0 bases, with 11 bases separating them. The CDR3 contains 17 residues. The germline gives CDR1 LNHNV, CDR2 YYDKDF (reference sequence). The CDR3 DNA reads as TGTGCCACCAGCAGAGATAGAGGAGGGACGAACACCGGGGAGCTGTTTTTT. Encoded protein: CATSRDRGGTNTGELFF.

The chain couples TRBV27 to TRBJ2-2; D gene ambiguous. The V and J ends lost 2 bases and 1 base respectively, with 5 bases between them. The germline gives CDR1 MNHEY, CDR2 SMNVEV (reference sequence). The CDR3 length is 14 residues. CDR3 sequence (DNA): TGTGCCAGCAGTTTAAGCAGGAACACCGGGGAGCTGTTTTTT. Its protein product is CASSLSRNTGELFF.

With respect to this clonotype: One end of the junction fails to match germline, which may point to a read error. This chain links TRBV6-1 with TRBJ1-2; D not certain. The CDR3 totals 13 residues. Per germline, CDR1 MNHNS and CDR2 SASEGT. This CDR3 is CAGMLTVNYGYTF. The CDR3 DNA reads TGTGCCGGCATGCTGACGGTTAACTATGGCTACACCTTT.

This chain uses TRBV29-1 with TRBJ2-1; D call uncertain. The CDR3 consists of 10 residues. In germline, CDR1 is SQVTM, CDR2 ANQGSEA. V was pared by 7 bases and J by 7 bases, with 8 bases between. Written as DNA, the CDR3 is TGCAGCGCCTTATTGAATGAGCAGTTCTTC. Protein: CSALLNEQFF.

V is TRBV20-1 and J is TRBJ1-2; 7 bases line up with TRBD1. Germline CDR1 reads DFQATT; CDR2 reads SNEGSKA (reference sequence). This CDR3 is 13 amino acids long. Trimming at V came to 4 bases and at J to 4 bases, leaving 6 bases not matched to a gene. In DNA, the CDR3 is TGCAGTGCTACCCGGGACAGCCCCTATGGCTACACCTTC. It codes for CSATRDSPYGYTF.

This clonotype has more than one count but fewer than ten. The chain employs TRBV6-2 or TRBV6-3 and TRBJ2-7; D remains ambiguous. V was pared by 2 bases and J by 2 bases, with 7 bases between. Germline CDR1 reads MNHEY; CDR2 reads SVGEGT. There are 13 residues in the CDR3. The chain's CDR3 is CASSYEVPYEQYF. CDR3 DNA sequence: TGTGCCAGCAGTTACGAGGTTCCCTACGAGCAGTACTTC.

The chain links TRBV27 to TRBJ1-2, with 9 nucleotides matching TRBD1. The ends lost 5 bases at V and 2 bases at J; junction bases unmatched: 9. The germline gives CDR1 MNHEY, CDR2 SMNVEV (reference sequence). The CDR3 is 16 amino acids. CDR3 DNA: TGTGCCAGCAGTACTCGGACAGGGGCGACCAACTATGGCTACACCTTC. As protein: CASSTRTGATNYGYTF.

This clonotype was seen more than once but under ten times. The chain employs TRBV27 and TRBJ2-7; possible D gene TRBD1, 6 bases. V lost 8 bases, J lost 5 bases, and 16 bases lay in between. CDR3 length equals 13 residues. The germline CDR1 and CDR2 sequences are MNHEY and SMNVEV (reference sequence). The CDR3 coding sequence is TGTGCCAGCTCCCTGGGGGCGGTGCACGAGCAGTACTTC. Protein product: CASSLGAVHEQYF.

V is TRBV5-1 and J is TRBJ2-2; D gene unclear. V was shortened by 4 bases and J by 1 base, with 11 bases between the two germline ends. This CDR3 is 15 amino acids long. Per germline, CDR1 SGHRS and CDR2 YFSETQ. The CDR3 DNA sequence: TGCGCCAGCAGCGCCACGGGCGGGAACACCGGGGAGCTGTTTTTT. Its protein is CASSATGGNTGELFF.

This rearrangement joins TRBV29-1 to TRBJ1-2, with D possibly TRBD1 on 6 matching bases. Germline CDR1 reads SQVTM; CDR2 reads ANQGSEA. V gave up 4 bases and J gave up 5 bases, with 11 bases separating them. The CDR3 has 12 residues. The CDR3 DNA reads TGCAGCGTTGTTGGGGGCAAGTATGGCTACACCTTC. It codes for CSVVGGKYGYTF.